Below, 10 T cell receptor beta chains from the same sample are listed, as sequenced in a study of blood T cell repertoires in COVID-19. TCRdb keeps only in-frame clones here, not all; method: immunoSEQ multiplex PCR. Among some 260,000 clones listed, 80% to 90% were seen once. Sequencing used peripheral blood. The receptor source for this set is an older woman with COVID-19, enrolled during active disease.

This clone was picked up a small number of times. This chain uses TRBV5-1 with TRBJ1-5; a weak D match, TRBD1 (5 bases). Deletions cut 0 bases from V and 3 bases from J, with 10 bases between. The CDR3 totals 15 residues. Germline CDR1 and CDR2: SGHRS and YFSETQ. This CDR3 is CASSLGSGPNQPQHF. CDR3 nucleotide sequence: TGCGCCAGCAGCTTGGGTTCAGGGCCCAATCAGCCCCAGCATTTT. The variable domain in full, completed from reference TRBV5-1 and TRBJ1-5, reads KAGVTQTPRYLIKTRGQQVTLSCSPISGHRSVSWYQQTPGQGLQFLFEYFSETQRNKGNFPGRFSGRQFSNSRSEMNVSTLELGDSALYLCASSLGSGPNQPQHFGDGTRLSIL.

The rearrangement joins TRBV30 to TRBJ2-7; 10 positions match TRBD1. The CDR3 is made up of 14 amino acids. In germline, CDR1 is GTSNPN, CDR2 SVGIG (reference sequence). V lost 1 base and J lost 4; bases outside the gene matches: 4. The chain's CDR3 is CAWSGGQGIYEQYF. The CDR3 nucleotides read TGTGCCTGGAGTGGGGGACAGGGGATTTACGAGCAGTACTTC.

V usage is TRBV18 and J usage is TRBJ2-5, with 7 bases lining up with TRBD1. V lost 3 bases to trimming and J lost 4 bases; unmatched junction nucleotides: 5. The CDR3 contains 14 residues. From germline, CDR1 is KGHSH and CDR2 LQKENI. CDR3 sequence (DNA): TGTGCCAGCTCACCCCCCGGGACAGCAGAGACCCAGTACTTC. The encoded protein is CASSPPGTAETQYF.

This chain links TRBV5-1 with TRBJ2-1, with D maybe TRBD1 (6 bases). This CDR3 is 13 amino acids long. The germline V gene encodes CDR1 SGHRS and CDR2 YFSETQ. V was shortened by 10 bases and J by 5 bases, with 16 bases between the two germline ends. The CDR3: CASVRDTNNEQFF. CDR3 nucleotide sequence: TGCGCCTCGGTCCGGGACACAAACAATGAGCAGTTCTTC.

The chain has TRBV4-1 and TRBJ2-7; 8 bases fit TRBD1. J lost 6 bases, V lost 0 bases, and 7 bases had no gene match. The CDR3 loop spans 15 amino acids. Germline lookup yields CDR1 MGHRA and CDR2 YSYEKL. In nucleotides, the CDR3 is TGCGCCAGCAGCCAAGATCAGGGGGCAGATCGCGAGCAGTACTTC. Protein product: CASSQDQGADREQYF.

This clone was detected only once. The chain employs TRBV4-2 and TRBJ2-7; TRBD2 agrees at 9 bases. CDR3 length: 15 residues. The V gene's germline CDR1 is LGHNA and CDR2 YNFKEQ. With 4 bases clipped from V and 5 bases from J, the junction kept 9 bases outside the gene matches. The CDR3 loop is CASSRPGLAANEQYF. The CDR3 DNA reads as TGTGCCAGCAGCCGGCCGGGACTAGCTGCGAACGAGCAGTACTTC.

This sequence joins TRBV29-1 and TRBJ2-4, with D possibly matching TRBD2 (5 bases). Trimming shortened V by 4 bases and J by 2 bases, and 12 bases separated the two germline ends. Germline V gene sequence: CDR1 SQVTM, CDR2 ANQGSEA. CDR3 length: 14 amino acids. The CDR3 DNA sequence: TGCAGCGTTGTAGGGAGAGGTACCAAAAACATTCAGTACTTC. Encoded protein: CSVVGRGTKNIQYF.

This sequence joins TRBV15 and TRBJ1-4; 7 nucleotides line up with TRBD1. Germline V gene data show CDR1 as LNHNV and CDR2 as YYDKDF (reference sequence). The CDR3 is 18 residues long. J gave up 8 bases and V 3 bases, and 18 bases lay outside the gene matches. Written as DNA, the CDR3 is TGTGCCACCAGCAGCTACAAACCGACTCGGACAGGTCGAGAAAAACTGTTTTTT. The encoded protein is CATSSYKPTRTGREKLFF.

The rearrangement joins TRBV6-5 to TRBJ2-7; 9 nucleotides line up with TRBD1. This CDR3 spans 14 amino acids. Germline lookup yields CDR1 MNHEY and CDR2 SVGAGI. This CDR3 reads CVATSDRGYHEQYF. CDR3 in DNA: TGTGTTGCGACATCGGACAGGGGATACCACGAGCAGTACTTC.

V and J are TRBV30 and TRBJ1-2; perhaps TRBD1 as D (5 bases). The germline V and J ends were trimmed by 8 bases and 1 base, with 17 bases remaining between them. Per the germline V gene, CDR1 is GTSNPN and CDR2 is SVGIG (reference sequence). The CDR3 spans 14 residues. CDR3 loop: CASKTAQFNYGYTF. In DNA, the CDR3 is TGTGCCAGTAAGACAGCCCAATTTAACTATGGCTACACCTTC.